The 5 T cell receptor beta chains presented below share a single source sample, sequenced in a study of identical twins. From the 5' RACE reads, TCRdb called clonotypes with MiXCR, one entry per CDR3 protein. The sample yields more than 1.5 million distinct CDR3 sequences, about 32% seen once. The material sequenced was cord blood. The source is a newborn girl in good health.

The chain recombines TRBV15 with TRBJ2-3; the match to TRBD2 covers 9 bases. CDR1 is LNHNV and CDR2 is YYDKDF in the germline V gene (reference sequence). CDR3 length equals 16 residues. V lost 2 bases to trimming and J lost 2 bases; unmatched junction nucleotides: 5. CDR3 sequence reads: CATSRYSGRTTDTQYF. The CDR3 DNA sequence: TGTGCCACCAGCAGATATAGCGGGAGAACCACAGATACGCAGTATTTT.

The V gene is TRBV20-1, the J gene TRBJ2-4, with 10 bases aligning to TRBD2. The DNA matches TRBJ2-7 better at its end, which makes the J call doubtful. The CDR3 contains 13 residues. Germline V gene data show CDR1 as DFQATT and CDR2 as SNEGSKA (reference sequence). CDR3 sequence: CSATGTSVFEQYF. For the CDR3, the DNA is TGCAGTGCTACCGGGACTAGCGTGTTCGAGCAGTACTTC.

This clonotype was seen more than once but under ten times. The chain uses TRBV21-1 and TRBJ1-5; the listed D gene, TRBD1, was not tested against the DNA. TRBV21-1 is tagged as a pseudogene. This CDR3 is 16 amino acids long. The CDR3, as DNA: TGTGCCAGCAGCACAGATGCCGGGACAGGGGATCAGCCCCAGCATTTT. Translating it yields CASSTDAGTGDQPQHF.

This clonotype came up a few times. The chain has TRBV5-4 and TRBJ2-1; a weak D match, TRBD2 (5 bases). There are 13 residues in the CDR3. Trimming removed 6 bases at V and 5 bases at J, with 12 bases between. Germline CDR1 SGHNT, CDR2 YYREEE (reference sequence). The CDR3 protein is CASTSGLDNEQFF. The CDR3 coding sequence is TGTGCCAGCACCTCAGGACTTGACAATGAGCAGTTCTTC.

This clonotype was recorded a few times. This sequence joins TRBV24-1 and TRBJ2-3; no definite D call. Germline CDR1 KGHDR, CDR2 SFDVKD. This CDR3 spans 13 amino acids. Deletions cut 5 bases from V and 0 bases from J, with 5 bases between. CDR3: CATSARSTDTQYF. CDR3 bases: TGTGCCACCAGTGCCCGTAGCACAGATACGCAGTATTTT.